The rows below give T cell receptor beta chains drawn from one sample of a study of brain T cells in children with intractable seizures. Sequencing used immunoSEQ multiplex PCR; TCRdb keeps in-frame clones, though not all of them. The data hold 62,000 or so clones, with around 95% observed a single time. Sequences were derived from peripheral blood, sampled at surgery. The source of these receptors is a boy under three years old with focal cortical dysplasia and intractable seizures. The CDR3 runs from the conserved cysteine through the conserved F or W. The order of the fields is V gene, J gene, clone size, D gene, CDR3 DNA, CDR3 protein. D genes are given only for firm matches. Size values are once, few and many counts, or a class for expanded clones, and some rows have none.

TRBV28,TRBJ2-7,NA,NA,TGTGCCAGCAGTTCCCCCTCCGGGCAGCTGTACGAGCAGTACTTC,CASSSPSGQLYEQYF
TRBV11-2,TRBJ2-3,once,TRBD2,TGTGCCAGCAGCTTAGCAGCGGGCGGGAGGGCCAGGGATACGCAGTATTTT,CASSLAAGGRARDTQYF
TRBV2,TRBJ1-4,NA,TRBD1,TGTGCCAGCACAAACAGGGGAACTAATGAAAAACTGTTTTTT,CASTNRGTNEKLFF
TRBV4-2,TRBJ2-3,NA,TRBD1,TGTGCCAGCAGCCAACTTGGGACAGGGGGCACAGATACGCAGTATTTT,CASSQLGTGGTDTQYF
TRBV28,TRBJ2-7,NA,NA,TGTGCCAGTAAAAAGACAGCCCTCTCCTACGAGCAGTACTTC,CASKKTALSYEQYF
TRBV25-1,TRBJ2-7,NA,TRBD1,TGTGCCAGCAGTAAGGACAGGGAAGGGGCCTACGAGCAGTACTTC,CASSKDREGAYEQYF
TRBV4-1,TRBJ2-4,NA,TRBD2,TGTGCCAGCAGCCAAGTCGGGTCGGGACTAGCGGGGCCGCGGTACTTC,CASSQVGSGLAGPRYF
TRBV7-7,TRBJ2-5,once,TRBD1,TGTGCCAGCAGCGACGGCCAGGGGGTGGGAGAGACCCAGTACTTC,CASSDGQGVGETQYF
TRBV6-6,TRBJ1-2,once,NA,TGTGCCAGCAGTTACGGGCGGGTCGAAGGAGGCTACACCTTC,CASSYGRVEGGYTF
TRBV3-1/TRBV3-2,TRBJ1-1,NA,NA,TGTGCCAGCAGCCAAAGGGGGAGTCGGGTTCCTTCAACTATGAACACTGAAGCTTTCTTT,CASSQRGSRVPSTMNTEAFF
TRBV19,TRBJ1-5,NA,TRBD1,TGTGCCAGTAGTAACCGCGACAGGGGGCGCAGGGGCAATCAGCCCCAGCATTTT,CASSNRDRGRRGNQPQHF
TRBV5-1,TRBJ2-2,NA,NA,TGCGCCAGCAGCTTGGTTCAGGGTAACACCGGGGAGCTGTTTTTT,CASSLVQGNTGELFF
TRBV19,TRBJ2-5,NA,TRBD2,TGTGCCAGTAGAATGGCTAGCGGGGGCCCCCAAGAGACCCAGTACTTC,CASRMASGGPQETQYF
TRBV28,TRBJ1-1,NA,TRBD1,TGTGCCAGCAGTTTAGGGGGGACAGCGAACACTGAAGCTTTCTTT,CASSLGGTANTEAFF
TRBV9,TRBJ2-6,NA,TRBD2,TGTGCCAGCAGCTCGTGGGGACTAGCGGGAGTAGCTGGGGCCAACGTCCTGACTTTC,CASSSWGLAGVAGANVLTF
TRBV5-4,TRBJ2-7,NA,NA,TGTGCCTATCAGCGGAGCGAGGGTTACGAGCAGTACTTC,CAYQRSEGYEQYF
TRBV7-8,TRBJ2-5,NA,TRBD2,TGTGCCAGCAGCCTTAGCGGGGGCGGGAAGACCCAGTACTTC,CASSLSGGGKTQYF
TRBV19,TRBJ1-3,NA,TRBD1,TGTGCCAGTAGTAGTACAGGGGGTGCTGGAAACACCATATATTTT,CASSSTGGAGNTIYF
TRBV6-5,TRBJ1-2,NA,NA,TGTGCCACATTTCGGAAGGGGAGTCCCTATGGCTACACCTTC,CATFRKGSPYGYTF
TRBV5-6,TRBJ1-5,NA,NA,TGTGCCAGCAGCTTGGCGGGGGACAATCAGCCCCAGCATTTT,CASSLAGDNQPQHF
TRBV24-1,TRBJ2-1,NA,TRBD1,TGTGCCACCAGTGATACCCGGCCCGGGACAGGGATCTACAATGAGCAGTTCTTC,CATSDTRPGTGIYNEQFF
TRBV13,TRBJ2-6,NA,NA,TGTGCCAGCAGTTCTCCCAGAAGTAGCTCTGGGGCCAACGTCCTGACTTTC,CASSSPRSSSGANVLTF
TRBV6-2/TRBV6-3,TRBJ2-2,NA,NA,TGTGCCAGCAGTCGGACTGGGAACACCGGGGAGCTGTTTTTT,CASSRTGNTGELFF
TRBV16,TRBJ2-1,NA,NA,TGTGCCAGCAGCCAATTGGCGGGTTCCTACAATGAGCAGTTCTTC,CASSQLAGSYNEQFF
TRBV11-2,TRBJ1-6,NA,NA,TGTGCCAGCAGCCCGTACAGTAATTCACCCCTCCACTTT,CASSPYSNSPLHF
TRBV28,TRBJ1-1,NA,NA,TGTGCCAGCAGTTTCCGTGGAGGCGGGGCTTTCTTT,CASSFRGGGAFF
TRBV28,TRBJ2-1,NA,TRBD2,TGTGCCAGCAGTAATCCCAGACTAGCGGGAAACAATGAGCAGTTCTTC,CASSNPRLAGNNEQFF
TRBV2,TRBJ2-5,NA,TRBD2,TGTGCCAGCAGGGGCGGACTAGCGGGGTGGGGGGAGACCCAGTACTTC,CASRGGLAGWGETQYF
TRBV5-1,TRBJ2-2,NA,NA,TGCGCCAGCCGAAGGTGGTCGAACACCGGGGAGCTGTTTTTT,CASRRWSNTGELFF
TRBV5-1,TRBJ2-5,NA,NA,TGCGCCAGCAGCTTCAGCGGCCAAGAGACCCAGTACTTC,CASSFSGQETQYF
TRBV4-1,TRBJ2-7,NA,NA,TGCGCCAGCAGCCAAGTGTTTGACGGGATGGCTACCTACGAGCAGTACTTC,CASSQVFDGMATYEQYF
TRBV7-9,TRBJ1-2,NA,NA,TGTGCCAGCAGCTACGCCCGAGACAGTGTAATCTATGGCTACACCTTC,CASSYARDSVIYGYTF
TRBV5-1,TRBJ2-3,NA,NA,TGCGCCAGCAGCCAGCACACTCTTCCTAGTATCAGGGGCACAGATACGCAGTATTTT,CASSQHTLPSIRGTDTQYF
TRBV7-2,TRBJ2-7,NA,TRBD2,TGTGCCAGCAGCCCACAACCCTTTACTAGCGGGAACGAGCAGTACTTC,CASSPQPFTSGNEQYF
TRBV4-2,TRBJ2-5,NA,NA,TGTGCCAGCAGCCAAGATCGGGGCAGAAGGGGAGAGACCCAGTACTTC,CASSQDRGRRGETQYF
TRBV4-2,TRBJ2-1,NA,NA,TGTGCCAGCAGCCAATCTAGTTTACTCTACTACAATGAGCAGTTCTTC,CASSQSSLLYYNEQFF
TRBV27,TRBJ2-3,NA,TRBD1,TGTGCCAGCAGTTTAGACCTGACAGGGGGCACAGATACGCAGTATTTT,CASSLDLTGGTDTQYF
TRBV28,TRBJ1-5,NA,TRBD1,TGTGCCAGCAGTTTGGCCGGGACAGTTAATCAGCCCCAGCATTTT,CASSLAGTVNQPQHF
TRBV6-1,TRBJ1-2,NA,TRBD1,TGTGCCAGCACCAGGGGGGACTATGGCTACACCTTC,CASTRGDYGYTF
TRBV20-1,TRBJ1-5,NA,NA,TGCAGTGCTAGTGGACACCATAGCAATCAGCCCCAGCATTTT,CSASGHHSNQPQHF
TRBV6-1,TRBJ1-2,NA,TRBD1,TGTGCCAGCAGTGACCCGGGACAGGGCGCCTATGGCTACACCTTC,CASSDPGQGAYGYTF
TRBV7-2,TRBJ1-6,once,NA,TGTGCCAGCAGCCCCCAGGCGTCCGCTCAAAATTCACCCCTCCACTTT,CASSPQASAQNSPLHF
TRBV5-1,TRBJ1-6,NA,NA,TGCGCCAGCAGCTTGGAGGGGGGGAGAACCCTCCACTTT,CASSLEGGRTLHF
TRBV13,TRBJ2-7,once,TRBD2,TGTGCCAGCAGCCAAACTAGCGGGAGTTCCTACGAGCAGTACTTC,CASSQTSGSSYEQYF
TRBV18,TRBJ1-1,NA,NA,TGTGCCAGCTCACGACGCTCCGGGACGCCGAACACTGAAGCTTTCTTT,CASSRRSGTPNTEAFF
TRBV19,TRBJ2-2,NA,NA,TGTGCCAGTACCGCCGGGGGCGGGGCGAACACCGGGGAGCTGTTTTTT,CASTAGGGANTGELFF
TRBV20-1,TRBJ1-1,NA,NA,TGCAGTGCTAAAGGGAACACTGAAGCTTTCTTT,CSAKGNTEAFF